The TCR beta chain described here comes from a study of blood T cell repertoires in COVID-19. Whole-study context: The origin of the acute and convalescent COVID-19 samples was the United States, Italy and Spain. PBMCs, B-cell-depleted T cells, or T cells were the source of the cDNA or gDNA that made up the material.

This clone was recorded only once. Germline V gene data show CDR1 as LGHNA and CDR2 as YSLEER. This CDR3 contains 14 residues. Trimming stripped 0 bases from V and 3 bases from J, with 9 bases between. Source study methods: Reference gene primer amplification in the assay estimated nucleated cell counts. Measured with immunoSEQ multiplex PCR; TCRdb has only the in-frame clones, and not every one. D and trimming were read from the DNA, whereas the V and J calls and clone size are those reported in that table. The sample contains about 280,000 clones, about four fifths of which appear only once. The TCR comes from a woman aged 50 to 60 who had recovered from COVID-19. This chain joins TRBV4-3 and TRBJ2-7, with D possibly TRBD2 on 5 matching bases. Sequenced: peripheral blood. The CDR3 DNA is TGCGCCAGCAGCCAAGAACGGGCGGGCTACGAGCAGTACTTC. This encodes CASSQERAGYEQYF.